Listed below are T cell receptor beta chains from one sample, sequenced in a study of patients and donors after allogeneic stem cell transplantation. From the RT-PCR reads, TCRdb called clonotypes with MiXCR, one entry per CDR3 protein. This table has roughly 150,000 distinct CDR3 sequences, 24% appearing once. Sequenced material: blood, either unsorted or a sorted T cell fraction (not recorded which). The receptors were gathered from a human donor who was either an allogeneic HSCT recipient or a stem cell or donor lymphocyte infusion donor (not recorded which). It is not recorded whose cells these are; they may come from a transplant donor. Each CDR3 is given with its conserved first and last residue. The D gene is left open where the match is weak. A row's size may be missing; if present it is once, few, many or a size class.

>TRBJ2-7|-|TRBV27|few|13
TGTGCCAGCAGTTTTACCACCCTCGACGAGCAGTACTTC
CASSFTTLDEQYF
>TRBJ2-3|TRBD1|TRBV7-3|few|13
TGTGCCAGCAGCTTCGGGACAGCAGATACGCAGTATTTT
CASSFGTADTQYF
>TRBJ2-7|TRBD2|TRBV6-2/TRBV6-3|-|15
TGTGCCAGCAGCCTCAGACTAGCGGGAGGTGGCGAGCAGTACTTC
CASSLRLAGGGEQYF
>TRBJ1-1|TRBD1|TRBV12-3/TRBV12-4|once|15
TGTGCCAGCAGTTCCCGGGACAGACTGAACACTGAAGCTTTCTTT
CASSSRDRLNTEAFF
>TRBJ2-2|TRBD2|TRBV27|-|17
TGTGCCAGCAGTTTTCTGCCGCGGGGGGGCCACACCGGGGAGCTGTTTTTT
CASSFLPRGGHTGELFF
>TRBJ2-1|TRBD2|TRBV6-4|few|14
TGTGCCAGCAGCCACCTTAGCGGGGGAAATGAGCAGTTCTTC
CASSHLSGGNEQFF
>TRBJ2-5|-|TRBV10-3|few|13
TGTGCCATCAGCAAGGACAGCCAAGAGACCCAGTACTTC
CAISKDSQETQYF
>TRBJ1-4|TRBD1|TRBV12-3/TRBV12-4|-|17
TGTGCCAGCAGTATGACGGGACAGGGGTCCACTAATGAAAAACTGTTTTTT
CASSMTGQGSTNEKLFF
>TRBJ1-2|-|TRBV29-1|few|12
TGCAGCGTTGTGTGGGGGTTACATGGCTACACCTTC
CSVVWGLHGYTF
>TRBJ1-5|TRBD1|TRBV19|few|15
TGTGCCAGTAGTTCAGGACAGGGCCTCAATCAGCCCCAGCATTTT
CASSSGQGLNQPQHF
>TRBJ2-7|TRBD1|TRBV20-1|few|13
TGCAGTGCTAAGGGACAGGGAAGATACGAGCAGTACTTC
CSAKGQGRYEQYF
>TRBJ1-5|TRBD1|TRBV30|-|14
TGTGCCTGGAACCCAGGGGGGCAGGAACAGCCCCAGCATTTT
CAWNPGGQEQPQHF
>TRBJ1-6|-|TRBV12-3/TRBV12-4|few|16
TGTGCCAGCAGCCGAGGTGGGCAAGGTAATAATTCACCCCTCCACTTT
CASSRGGQGNNSPLHF
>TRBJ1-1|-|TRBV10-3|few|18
TGTGCCATCAGTGAGGGGGTTCGGGGACCGGATAGGAACACTGAAGCTTTCTTT
CAISEGVRGPDRNTEAFF
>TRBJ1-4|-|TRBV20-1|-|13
TGCAGTGTATTGCAGGGCGGGAATGAAAAACTGTTTTTT
CSVLQGGNEKLFF
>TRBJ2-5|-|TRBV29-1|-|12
TGCAGCGTTGACGCGGGGCGAGAGACCCAGTACTTC
CSVDAGRETQYF
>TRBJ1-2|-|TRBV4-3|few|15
TGCGCCAGCAGCCAAGGAGGGGAGATGCATGTTGGCTACACCTTC
CASSQGGEMHVGYTF
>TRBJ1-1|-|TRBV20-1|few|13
TGCAGTGCACGGACAGTCATCCCCACTGAAGCTTTCTTT
CSARTVIPTEAFF
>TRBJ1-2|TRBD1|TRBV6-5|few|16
TGTGCCAGCAGTTTCTCCTCCCGGGACAGTCGGCGTGGCTACACCTTC
CASSFSSRDSRRGYTF
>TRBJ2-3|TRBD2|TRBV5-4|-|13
TGTGCCAGCACTAAAGCGGGGGCAGATACGCAGTATTTT
CASTKAGADTQYF
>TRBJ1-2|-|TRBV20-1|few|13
TGCAGTGCTGTGGTCCCCGGGACACACGGCTACACCTTC
CSAVVPGTHGYTF
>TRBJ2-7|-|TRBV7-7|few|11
TGTGCTAGCAGCCCTCGCTACGAGCAGTACTTC
CASSPRYEQYF
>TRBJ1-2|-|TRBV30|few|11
TGTGCCTGGACAGGGGCCTTTGGCTACACCTTC
CAWTGAFGYTF
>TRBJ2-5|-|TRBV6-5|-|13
TGTGCCAGCAGTTACAGAGGGGCTGGGACCCAGTACTTC
CASSYRGAGTQYF
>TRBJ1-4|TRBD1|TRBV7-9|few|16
TGTGCCAGCAGTCTACAGGGGGGGTCAACTAATGAAAAACTGTTTTTT
CASSLQGGSTNEKLFF
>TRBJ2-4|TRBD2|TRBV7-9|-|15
TGTGCCAGCAGCCGACTAGCGGGACCAAAAAACATTCAGTACTTC
CASSRLAGPKNIQYF
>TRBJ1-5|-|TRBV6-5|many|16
TGTGCCAGCAGTCGGACAGCCATAGGTGGCAATCAGCCCCAGCATTTT
CASSRTAIGGNQPQHF
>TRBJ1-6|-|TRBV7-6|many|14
TGTGCCAGCAGCGAGAAACGGTATAATTCACCCCTCCACTTT
CASSEKRYNSPLHF
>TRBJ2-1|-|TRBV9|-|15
TGTGCCAGCAGCGTCTCCAGGGCGGCCTACAATGAGCAGTTCTTC
CASSVSRAAYNEQFF
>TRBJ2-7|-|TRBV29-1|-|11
TGCAGCGTCCGGACCAGCCTTGAGCAGTACTTC
CSVRTSLEQYF
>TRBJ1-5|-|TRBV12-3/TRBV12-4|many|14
TGTGCCAGCAGACTTGCAGGGGTTTGGCAGCCCCAGCATTTT
CASRLAGVWQPQHF
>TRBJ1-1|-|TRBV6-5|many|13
TGTGCCAGCAGTTACTTAGATCGGTTTGAAGCTTTCTTT
CASSYLDRFEAFF
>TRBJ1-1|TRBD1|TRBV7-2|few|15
TGTGCCAGCAGCCCTCGACAGGGGGGAAACACTGAAGCTTTCTTT
CASSPRQGGNTEAFF
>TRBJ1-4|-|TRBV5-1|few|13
TGCGCCAGCAGCTTGCAGGCTAATGAAAAACTGTTTTTT
CASSLQANEKLFF
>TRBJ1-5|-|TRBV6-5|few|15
TGTGCCAGCAGTTACTCGATAGGGGCAGGCCAGCCCCAGCATTTT
CASSYSIGAGQPQHF
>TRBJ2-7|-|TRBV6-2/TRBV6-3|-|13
TGTGCCAGCAGTCCGGGACTTTACTACGAGCAGTACTTC
CASSPGLYYEQYF
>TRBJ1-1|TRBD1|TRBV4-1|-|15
TGCGCCAGCAGCCAAGAGGACAGGGGGCTCACTGAAGCTTTCTTT
CASSQEDRGLTEAFF
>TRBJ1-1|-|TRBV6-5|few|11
TGTGCCAGCAGTTACCTCACTGAAGCTTTCTTT
CASSYLTEAFF
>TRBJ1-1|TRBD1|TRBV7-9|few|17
TGTGCCAGCAGCTTACCGTCTACAGGGGCCCTCGAGGGTGAAGCTTTCTTT
CASSLPSTGALEGEAFF
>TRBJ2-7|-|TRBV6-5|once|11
TGTGCCAGCAGATCCCTTTACGAGCAGTACTTC
CASRSLYEQYF
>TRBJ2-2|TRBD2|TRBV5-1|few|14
TGCGCCAGCGCGGGACTAGCGACCACCGGGGAGCTGTTTTTT
CASAGLATTGELFF
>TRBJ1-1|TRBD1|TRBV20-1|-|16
TGCAGTGCTGGCGAACGCAACAGGGGGCAGGGCACTGAAGCTTTCTTT
CSAGERNRGQGTEAFF
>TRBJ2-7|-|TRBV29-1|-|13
TGCAGCGTTGAATACGACAGCTCCTACGAGCAGTACTTC
CSVEYDSSYEQYF
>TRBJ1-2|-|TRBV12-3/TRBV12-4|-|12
TGTGCCAGCAGAACAGAATCGAATGGCTACACCTTC
CASRTESNGYTF
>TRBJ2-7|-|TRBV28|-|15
TGTGCCAGCAGTTTGTGGCAGGGGAGAACCTACGAGCAGTACTTC
CASSLWQGRTYEQYF
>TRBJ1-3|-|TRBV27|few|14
TGTGCCAGCAGTCGGAAGGCAGGACTTAACACCATATATTTT
CASSRKAGLNTIYF
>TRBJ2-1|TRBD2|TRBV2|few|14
TGTGCCAGCGGACTAGCGGGCGGCGACAATGAGCAGTTCTTC
CASGLAGGDNEQFF
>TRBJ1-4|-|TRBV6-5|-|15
TGTGCCAGCAGTTACGGTGAGGGGGGATCGCTTGGACTGTTTTTT
CASSYGEGGSLGLFF
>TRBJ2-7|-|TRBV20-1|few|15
TGCAGTGCTAGAGGCTCCGGGACGGGGATCTACGAGCAGTACTTC
CSARGSGTGIYEQYF